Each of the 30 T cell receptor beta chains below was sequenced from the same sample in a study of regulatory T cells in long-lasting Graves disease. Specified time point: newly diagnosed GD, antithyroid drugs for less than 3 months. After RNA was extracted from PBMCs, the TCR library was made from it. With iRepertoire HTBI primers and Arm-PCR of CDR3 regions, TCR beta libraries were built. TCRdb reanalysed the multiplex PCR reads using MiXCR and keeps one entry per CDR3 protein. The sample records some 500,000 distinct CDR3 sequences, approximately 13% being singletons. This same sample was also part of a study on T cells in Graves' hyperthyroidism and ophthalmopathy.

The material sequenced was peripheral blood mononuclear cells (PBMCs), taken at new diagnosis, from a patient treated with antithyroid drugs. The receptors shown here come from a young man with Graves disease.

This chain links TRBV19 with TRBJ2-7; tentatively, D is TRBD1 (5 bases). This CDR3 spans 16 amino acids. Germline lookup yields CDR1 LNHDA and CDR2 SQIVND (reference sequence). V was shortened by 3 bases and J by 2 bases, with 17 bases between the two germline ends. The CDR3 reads CASSIGAFDSAYEQYF. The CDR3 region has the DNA TGTGCCAGTAGTATTGGGGCGTTTGACTCCGCCTACGAGCAGTACTTC.

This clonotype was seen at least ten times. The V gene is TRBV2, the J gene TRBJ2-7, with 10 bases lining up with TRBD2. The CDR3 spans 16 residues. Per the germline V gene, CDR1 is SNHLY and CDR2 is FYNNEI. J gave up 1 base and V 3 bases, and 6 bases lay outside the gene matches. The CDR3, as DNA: TGTGCCAGCAGTGACGCTAGCGGGAGCAGTTCCTACGAGCAGTACTTC. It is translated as CASSDASGSSSYEQYF.

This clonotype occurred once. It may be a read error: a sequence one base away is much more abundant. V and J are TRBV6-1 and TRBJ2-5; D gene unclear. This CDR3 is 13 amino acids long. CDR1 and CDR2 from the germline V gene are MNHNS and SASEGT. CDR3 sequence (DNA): TGTGCCAGCAGTAGGGTGTACCAAGGGACCCAGTACTTC. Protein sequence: CASSRVYQGTQYF.

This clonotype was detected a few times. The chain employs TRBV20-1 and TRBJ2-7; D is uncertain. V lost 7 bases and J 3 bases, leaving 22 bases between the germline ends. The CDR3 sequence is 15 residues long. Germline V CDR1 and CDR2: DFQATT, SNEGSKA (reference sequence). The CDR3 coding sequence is TGCAGTGGGTCGAACCCTAGAGAGGTAGTCTACGAGCAGTACTTC. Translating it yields CSGSNPREVVYEQYF.

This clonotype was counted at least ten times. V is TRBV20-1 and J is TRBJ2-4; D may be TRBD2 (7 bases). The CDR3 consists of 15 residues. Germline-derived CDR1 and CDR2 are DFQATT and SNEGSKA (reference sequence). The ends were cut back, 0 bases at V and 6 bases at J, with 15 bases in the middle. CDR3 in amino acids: CSARDNSGGRNIQYF. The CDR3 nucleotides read TGCAGTGCTAGAGATAACTCGGGGGGCAGAAACATTCAGTACTTC.

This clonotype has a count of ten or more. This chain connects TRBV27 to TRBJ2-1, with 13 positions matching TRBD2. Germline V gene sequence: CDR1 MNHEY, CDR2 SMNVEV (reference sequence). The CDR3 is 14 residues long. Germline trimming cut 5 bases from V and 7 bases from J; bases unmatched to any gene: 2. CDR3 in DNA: TGTGCCAGCAGTGGGGGACTAGCGGGAAATGAGCAGTTCTTC. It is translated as CASSGGLAGNEQFF.

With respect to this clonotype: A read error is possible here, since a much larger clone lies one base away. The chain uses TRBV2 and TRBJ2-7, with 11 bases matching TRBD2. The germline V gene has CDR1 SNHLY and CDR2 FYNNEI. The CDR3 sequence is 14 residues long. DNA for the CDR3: TGTGCCACCACAACTAGCGGGAGAGGCTACGAGCGGTACTTC. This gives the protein CATTTSGRGYERYF.

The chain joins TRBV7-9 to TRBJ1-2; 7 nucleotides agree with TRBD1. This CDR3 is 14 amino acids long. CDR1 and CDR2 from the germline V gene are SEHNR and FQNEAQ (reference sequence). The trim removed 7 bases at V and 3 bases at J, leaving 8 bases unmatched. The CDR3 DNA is TGTGCCAGCACACCCTCCGGGACAGACTATGGCTACACCTTC. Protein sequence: CASTPSGTDYGYTF.

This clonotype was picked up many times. CDR3 in DNA: TGTGCCAGTAGTTCCTCCAACAGCCTAGAGACCCAGTACTTC. Its protein is CASSSSNSLETQYF. The chain uses TRBV19 and TRBJ2-5; D gene uncertain. This CDR3 is built from 14 residues. The germline V gene encodes CDR1 LNHDA and CDR2 SQIVND (reference sequence). The V gene lost 5 bases and the J gene lost 4 bases, with 14 bases spanning the gap.

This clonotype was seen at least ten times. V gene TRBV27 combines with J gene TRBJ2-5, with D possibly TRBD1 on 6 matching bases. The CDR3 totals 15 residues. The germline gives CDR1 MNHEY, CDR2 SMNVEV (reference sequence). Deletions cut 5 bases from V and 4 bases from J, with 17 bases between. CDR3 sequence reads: CASSIQGFGAETQYF. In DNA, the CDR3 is TGTGCCAGCAGTATACAGGGATTTGGTGCAGAGACCCAGTACTTC.

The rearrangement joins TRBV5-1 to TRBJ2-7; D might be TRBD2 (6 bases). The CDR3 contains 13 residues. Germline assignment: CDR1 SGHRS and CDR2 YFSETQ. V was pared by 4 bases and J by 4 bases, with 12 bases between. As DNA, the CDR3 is TGCGCCAGCAGCCGGGCGGGGAGGTACGAGCAGTACTTC. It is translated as CASSRAGRYEQYF.

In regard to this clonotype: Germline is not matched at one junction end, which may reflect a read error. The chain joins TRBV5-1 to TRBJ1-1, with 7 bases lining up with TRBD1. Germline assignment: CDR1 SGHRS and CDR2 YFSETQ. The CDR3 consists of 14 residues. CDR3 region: CASSFITGETEAFF. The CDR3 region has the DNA TGTGCCAGCAGCTTTATTACAGGGGAAACTGAAGCTTTCTTT.

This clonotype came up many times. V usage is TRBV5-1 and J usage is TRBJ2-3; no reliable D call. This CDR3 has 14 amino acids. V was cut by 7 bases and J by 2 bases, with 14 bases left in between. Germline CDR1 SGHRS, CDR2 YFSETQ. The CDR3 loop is CASVQLPSTDTQYF. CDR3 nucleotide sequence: TGCGCCAGCGTTCAACTACCCTCCACAGATACGCAGTATTTT.

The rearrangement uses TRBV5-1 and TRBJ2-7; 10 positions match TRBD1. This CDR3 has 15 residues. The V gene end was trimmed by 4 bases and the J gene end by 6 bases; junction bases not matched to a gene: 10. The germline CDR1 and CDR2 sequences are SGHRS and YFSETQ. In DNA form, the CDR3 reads TGCGCCAGCAGCGGGGACAGGGGTGTATTTGGCGAGCAGTACTTC. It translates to CASSGDRGVFGEQYF.

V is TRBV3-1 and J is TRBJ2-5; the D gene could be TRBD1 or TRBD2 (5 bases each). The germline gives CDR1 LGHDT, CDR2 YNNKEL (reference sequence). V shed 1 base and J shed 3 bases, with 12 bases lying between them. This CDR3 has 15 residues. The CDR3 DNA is TGTGCCAGCAGCCAAGGTCGGGTGGGGGAAGAGACCCAGTACTTC. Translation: CASSQGRVGEETQYF.

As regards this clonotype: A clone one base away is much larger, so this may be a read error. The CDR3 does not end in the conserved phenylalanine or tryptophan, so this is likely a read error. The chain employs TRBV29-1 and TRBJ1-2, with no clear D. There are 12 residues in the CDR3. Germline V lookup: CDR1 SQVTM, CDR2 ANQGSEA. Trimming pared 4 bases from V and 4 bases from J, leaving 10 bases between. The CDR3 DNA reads TGCAGCGTTGTCAGTCAGGTCTATGGCTACACCCTC. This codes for CSVVSQVYGYTL.

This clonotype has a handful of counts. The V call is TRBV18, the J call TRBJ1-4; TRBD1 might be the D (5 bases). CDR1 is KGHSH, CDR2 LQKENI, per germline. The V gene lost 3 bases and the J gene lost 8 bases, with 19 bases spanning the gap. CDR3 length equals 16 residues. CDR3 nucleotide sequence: TGTGCCAGCTCACCGACGTTTGGTGACAGAGGAGAAAAACTGTTTTTT. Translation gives CASSPTFGDRGEKLFF. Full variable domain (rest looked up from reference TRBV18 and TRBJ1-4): NAGVMQNPRHLVRRRGQEARLRCSPMKGHSHVYWYRQLPEEGLKFMVYLQKENIIDESGMPKERFSAEFPKEGPSILRIQQVVRGDSAAYFCASSPTFGDRGEKLFFGSGTQLSVL.

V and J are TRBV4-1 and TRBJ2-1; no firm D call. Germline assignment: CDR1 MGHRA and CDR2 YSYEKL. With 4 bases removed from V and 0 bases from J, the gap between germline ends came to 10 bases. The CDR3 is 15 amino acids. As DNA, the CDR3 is TGCGCCAGCAGCCCGACGGGTAACTCCTACAATGAGCAGTTCTTC. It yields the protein CASSPTGNSYNEQFF.

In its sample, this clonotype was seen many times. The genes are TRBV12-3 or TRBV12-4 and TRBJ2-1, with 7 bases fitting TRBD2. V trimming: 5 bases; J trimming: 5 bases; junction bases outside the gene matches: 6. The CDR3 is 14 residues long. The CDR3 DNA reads TGTGCCAGCAGTGCCGGGACTATAAACAATGAGCAGTTCTTC. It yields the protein CASSAGTINNEQFF.

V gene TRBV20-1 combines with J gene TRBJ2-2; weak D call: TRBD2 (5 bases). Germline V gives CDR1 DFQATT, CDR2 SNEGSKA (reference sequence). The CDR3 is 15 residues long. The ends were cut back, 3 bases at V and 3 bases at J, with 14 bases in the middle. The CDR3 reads CSARRPGYHTGELFF. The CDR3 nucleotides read TGCAGTGCTAGGCGTCCGGGGTATCACACCGGGGAGCTGTTTTTT.

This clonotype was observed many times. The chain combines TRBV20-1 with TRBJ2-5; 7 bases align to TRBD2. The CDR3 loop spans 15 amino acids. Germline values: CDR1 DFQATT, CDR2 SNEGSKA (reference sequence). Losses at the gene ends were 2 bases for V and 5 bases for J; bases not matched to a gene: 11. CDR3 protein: CSARTSRGEWETQYF. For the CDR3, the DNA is TGCAGTGCTAGAACTAGTCGGGGGGAGTGGGAGACCCAGTACTTC.

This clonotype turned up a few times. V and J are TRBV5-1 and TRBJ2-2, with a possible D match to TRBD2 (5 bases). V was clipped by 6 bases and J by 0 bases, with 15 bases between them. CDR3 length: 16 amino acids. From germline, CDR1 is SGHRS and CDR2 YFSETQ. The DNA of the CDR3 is TGCGCCAGCAAATCTATAACGGGGTCGAACACCGGGGAGCTGTTTTTT. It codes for CASKSITGSNTGELFF. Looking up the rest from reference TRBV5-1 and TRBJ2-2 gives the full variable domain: KAGVTQTPRYLIKTRGQQVTLSCSPISGHRSVSWYQQTPGQGLQFLFEYFSETQRNKGNFPGRFSGRQFSNSRSEMNVSTLELGDSALYLCASKSITGSNTGELFFGEGSRLTVL.

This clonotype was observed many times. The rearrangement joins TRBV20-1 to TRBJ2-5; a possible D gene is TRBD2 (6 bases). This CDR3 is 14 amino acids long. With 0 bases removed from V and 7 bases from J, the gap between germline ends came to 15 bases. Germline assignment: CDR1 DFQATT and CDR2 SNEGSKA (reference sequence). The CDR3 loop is CSARDSGPIGTQYF. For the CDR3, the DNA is TGCAGTGCTAGAGACAGCGGGCCCATCGGGACCCAGTACTTC.

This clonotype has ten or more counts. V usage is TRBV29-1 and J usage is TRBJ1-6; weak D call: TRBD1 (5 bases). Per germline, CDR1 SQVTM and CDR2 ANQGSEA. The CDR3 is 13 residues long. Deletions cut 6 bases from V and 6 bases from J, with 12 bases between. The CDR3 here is CSVRDSFNSPLHF. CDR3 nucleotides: TGCAGCGTGAGAGACAGCTTTAATTCACCCCTCCACTTT. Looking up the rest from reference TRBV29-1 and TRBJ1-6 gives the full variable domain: SAVISQKPSRDICQRGTSLTIQCQVDSQVTMMFWYRQQPGQSLTLIATANQGSEATYESGFVIDKFPISRPNLTFSTLTVSNMSPEDSSIYLCSVRDSFNSPLHFGNGTRLTVT.

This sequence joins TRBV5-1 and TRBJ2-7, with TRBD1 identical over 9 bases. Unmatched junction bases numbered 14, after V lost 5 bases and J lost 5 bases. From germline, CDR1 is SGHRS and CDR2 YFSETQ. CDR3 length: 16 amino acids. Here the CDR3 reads CASRDTGTGKIHEQYF. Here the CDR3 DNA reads TGCGCCAGCAGGGACACCGGGACAGGGAAAATCCACGAGCAGTACTTC.

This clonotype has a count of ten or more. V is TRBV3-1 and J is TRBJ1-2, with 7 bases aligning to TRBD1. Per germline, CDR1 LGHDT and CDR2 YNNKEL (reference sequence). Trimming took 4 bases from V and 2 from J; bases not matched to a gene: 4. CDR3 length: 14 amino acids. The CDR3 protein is CASSRVTGNYGYTF. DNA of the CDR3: TGTGCCAGCAGCCGGGTGACAGGGAACTATGGCTACACCTTC. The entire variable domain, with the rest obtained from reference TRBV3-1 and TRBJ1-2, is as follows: DTAVSQTPKYLVTQMGNDKSIKCEQNLGHDTMYWYKQDSKKFLKIMFSYNNKELIINETVPNRFSPKSPDKAHLNLHINSLELGDSAVYFCASSRVTGNYGYTFGSGTRLTVV.

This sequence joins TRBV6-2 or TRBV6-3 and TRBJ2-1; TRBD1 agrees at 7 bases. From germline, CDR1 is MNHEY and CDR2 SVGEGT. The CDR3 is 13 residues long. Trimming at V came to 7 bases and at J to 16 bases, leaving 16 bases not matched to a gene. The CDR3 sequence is CASNTGAARGEFF. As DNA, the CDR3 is TGTGCCAGCAATACAGGGGCGGCCCGGGGCGAATTCTTC.

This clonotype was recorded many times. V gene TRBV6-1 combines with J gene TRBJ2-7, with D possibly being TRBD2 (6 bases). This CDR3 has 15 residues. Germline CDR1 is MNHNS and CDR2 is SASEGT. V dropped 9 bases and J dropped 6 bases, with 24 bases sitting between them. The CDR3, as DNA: TGTGCCAGTCTCGGGGGTAGCGGCCTCTTCTTCGAGCAGTACTTC. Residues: CASLGGSGLFFEQYF.

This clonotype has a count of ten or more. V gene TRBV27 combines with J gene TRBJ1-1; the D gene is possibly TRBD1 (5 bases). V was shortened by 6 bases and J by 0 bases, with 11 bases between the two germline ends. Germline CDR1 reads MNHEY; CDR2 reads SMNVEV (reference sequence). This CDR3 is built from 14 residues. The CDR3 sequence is CASSFGAMNTEAFF. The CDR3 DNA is TGTGCCAGCAGCTTCGGGGCAATGAACACTGAAGCTTTCTTT.

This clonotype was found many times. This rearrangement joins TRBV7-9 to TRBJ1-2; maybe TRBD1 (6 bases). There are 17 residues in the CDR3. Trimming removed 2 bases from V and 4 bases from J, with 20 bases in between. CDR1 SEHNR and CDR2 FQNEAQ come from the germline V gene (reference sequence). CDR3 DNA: TGTGCCAGCAGCTTAAGCCCCTACAGGGCCGGTGGCTATGGCTACACCTTC. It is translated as CASSLSPYRAGGYGYTF.